This T cell receptor beta chain was obtained from a study of blood T cells in healthy people across ages. Germline CDR1 reads SGHDT; CDR2 reads YYEEEE. The CDR3 runs to 15 residues. V gave up 2 bases and J gave up 0 bases, with 11 bases separating them. Next came a second PCR, run for roughly 7 to 12 cycles, which used a sample-barcoded 5' primer along with a J-beta primer mix. TCRdb processed the 5' RACE reads anew with MiXCR; each CDR3 protein has one entry. The sample has 550,000 to 700,000 distinct CDR3 sequences; 27% are singletons. Material: blood. V is TRBV5-6 and J is TRBJ2-5; possible D gene TRBD2, 6 bases. This clonotype originated in a woman in her 70s in good health. This chain's CDR3 is CASSFFGGNQETQYF. CDR3 bases: TGTGCCAGCAGCTTCTTTGGGGGGAACCAAGAGACCCAGTACTTC.